This record concerns one T cell receptor (beta chain) sequence. What it recognizes is unknown. Peripheral blood genomic DNA, not sorted cells or RNA, was the template. This sample is drawn from a study of T cell repertoires in aging, cancer and after chemotherapy. As for the study in general: Donor ages fell into six groups from 30 or younger up to 70 or older.

Germline V gives CDR1 SGHDN, CDR2 FVKESK. This CDR3 has 12 residues. V was trimmed by 4 bases and J by 6 bases, leaving 6 bases between them. Study findings and constraints: Healthy donors lost TCR diversity with age mainly through richness, cancer patients through richness and evenness. Across the chemotherapy interval, each cancer cohort showed higher median generation probability, suggesting thymic rebound.

Rearranged V-D-J TRB sequences were amplified with a mixed TRB-A/B primer pool. TCRdb redid the calling of the multiplex PCR reads with MiXCR, one entry per CDR3 protein. The repertoire holds approximately 1,300 distinct CDR3 sequences, with under 25% as singletons. The sequenced sample was blood. The clonotype was recovered from a human donor with a solid tumor. The rearrangement joins TRBV14 to TRBJ1-4, with D unclear. The CDR3 sequence: CASSLGYEKLFF. Written as DNA, the CDR3 is TGTGCCAGCAGCCTGGGTTATGAAAAACTGTTTTTT.